This TCR beta chain was obtained from a study of blood T cell repertoires in COVID-19. Assay used: immunoSEQ multiplex PCR; TCRdb lists only in-frame clones, some missing. The repertoire includes about 200,000 clones, under 90% of them detected once, and 15% to 20% sits in the top ten. Sequencing was performed on peripheral blood. This TCR was sampled from a person aged 65-85 years with COVID-19, enrolled during active disease.

CDR3 nucleotide sequence: TGCGCCAGCAGCCAAATAGTTGTAGATACGCAGTATTTT. This sequence encodes CASSQIVVDTQYF. The chain employs TRBV4-1 and TRBJ2-3; D unresolved. Trimming removed 2 bases from V and 5 bases from J, with 8 bases in between. The CDR3 sequence is 13 residues long. Germline V gene sequence: CDR1 MGHRA, CDR2 YSYEKL.